Sequencing of this TCR beta chain was carried out in a study of regulatory T cells in long-lasting Graves disease. The time point is: newly diagnosed GD, antithyroid drugs for less than 3 months. PBMC RNA was the source of the TCR library. Diagnosis followed American Thyroid Association guidelines for Graves' disease. Construction of TCR beta libraries relied on iRepertoire HTBI primers and on Arm-PCR targeting CDR3 regions. TCRdb re-analysed the multiplex PCR reads in MiXCR, keeping a single row per CDR3 protein. The profile shows around 250,000 distinct CDR3 sequences, 18% of them singletons. Points from the study as a whole: Preferential use of TRBV28, TRBJ1-2 and TRBJ2-5 was seen in persistent disease. Persistent patients shared more public clonotypes (approximately 2,900) than new patients (under 1,000).

The sample holds many counts of this clonotype. What it binds is unknown. V gave up 3 bases and J gave up 2 bases, with 12 bases separating them. The CDR3 has 15 amino acids. Germline lookup yields CDR1 ENHRY and CDR2 SYGVKD. These data were also filed under a second study, of T cells in Graves' hyperthyroidism and ophthalmopathy. Turning to that study: HTBI primers were used for first-round RT-PCR of the TCR CDR3.

The material sequenced was peripheral blood mononuclear cells (PBMCs), taken at new diagnosis, from a patient treated with antithyroid drugs. This chain uses TRBV10-3 with TRBJ2-3; D remains unclear. The sequence was collected from a woman aged 30 to 39 with Graves disease. Written as DNA, the CDR3 is TGTGCCATCAGTGATGCGCGGCCCCACACAGATACGCAGTATTTT. Its translation is CAISDARPHTDTQYF.